This T cell receptor beta chain stems from a study of PD-L1 blockade in urothelial cancer. On the study more broadly: Samples of blood were analyzed 3 weeks (second dose) and 6 weeks after treatment start. Blood samples contained a median 141,255 T cells.

The protocol was immunoSEQ multiplex PCR, while the TCRdb copy is restricted to in-frame clones and leaves out a portion. Altogether roughly 52,000 clones are present, over 65% being singletons, with the ten largest covering 1% to 1.5%. Time point denoted: pretreatment peripheral blood. The CDR3 totals 15 residues. Trimming removed 4 bases from V and 1 base from J, with 14 bases in between. CDR1 and CDR2 from the germline V gene are MNHEY and SMNVEV (reference sequence). The TCR originated in a man aged 50-59 years with urothelial cancer. Source: PBMCs, taken around atezolizumab (anti-PD-L1) treatment. The chain is built from TRBV27 and TRBJ2-7, with D possibly matching TRBD1 (6 bases). CDR3 nucleotides: TGTGCCAGCAGTTCTGGGGGCATTATTTCCTACGAGCAGTACTTC. Translation: CASSSGGIISYEQYF.